A selection of T cell receptor beta chains follows, all from one sample in a study of blood T cells in healthy people across ages. MiXCR, run by TCRdb on the 5' RACE reads, gives a single entry per CDR3 protein. The sample includes 1 million or so distinct CDR3 sequences, around 25% of them seen just once. These records were also assigned to another study, of T cells of mothers and their children.

Sequenced sample: blood. Source of these receptors: a girl aged 2 to 9 in good health. Each CDR3 is given with its conserved first and last residue. Fields, in order: J gene, D gene, V gene, clone size, CDR3 DNA, CDR3 protein. A D gene is named only where the DNA matches it firmly. Clone size is shown for a subset of rows, as once, few, many or a class of expanded clone.

J gene: TRBJ2-4
D gene: -
V gene: TRBV28
clone size: -
CDR3 DNA: TGTGTCAGCAGATTAAGTTTTTTTGAGGGAGTGGTCGGCATTCAGTACTTC
CDR3 protein: CVSRLSFFEGVVGIQYF

J gene: TRBJ2-1
D gene: -
V gene: TRBV24-1
clone size: few
CDR3 DNA: TGTGCCACCAGTGATCCCACCACCGGCCATGATGAGCAGTTCTTC
CDR3 protein: CATSDPTTGHDEQFF

J gene: TRBJ2-3
D gene: -
V gene: TRBV11-3
clone size: few
CDR3 DNA: TGTGCCAGCAGCCAAGAGTCCTGGGGAGGCGGTTTGGAACTTGATACGCAGTATTTT
CDR3 protein: CASSQESWGGGLELDTQYF

J gene: TRBJ2-1
D gene: TRBD2
V gene: TRBV29-1
clone size: -
CDR3 DNA: TGCAGCGTTGAAACTAGCGGGAGGGTGAATGAGCAGTTCTTC
CDR3 protein: CSVETSGRVNEQFF

J gene: TRBJ1-1
D gene: -
V gene: TRBV10-3
clone size: -
CDR3 DNA: TGTGCCATCAGTGAGCGTAACGGATTTGAAGCTTTCTTT
CDR3 protein: CAISERNGFEAFF

J gene: TRBJ2-3
D gene: -
V gene: TRBV14
clone size: -
CDR3 DNA: TGTGCCAGCAGCCATCAAACAGGGGATACGCAGTATTTT
CDR3 protein: CASSHQTGDTQYF

J gene: TRBJ2-1
D gene: TRBD1
V gene: TRBV29-1
clone size: -
CDR3 DNA: TGCAGCGTTGAAGGCGGACAGGTCAATGAGCAGTTCTTC
CDR3 protein: CSVEGGQVNEQFF

J gene: TRBJ2-5
D gene: TRBD2
V gene: TRBV5-1
clone size: -
CDR3 DNA: TGCGCCAGCAGCTTAGGACTAGCGGGGAATGAAGAGACCCAGTACTTC
CDR3 protein: CASSLGLAGNEETQYF

J gene: TRBJ1-1
D gene: -
V gene: TRBV6-5
clone size: -
CDR3 DNA: TGTGCCAGCAGTTACTTCTTAGGGGCGCCCACTGAAGCTTTCTTT
CDR3 protein: CASSYFLGAPTEAFF

J gene: TRBJ2-7
D gene: TRBD2
V gene: TRBV27
clone size: few
CDR3 DNA: TGTGCCAGCAGTTTACTAGCGGGGAGGACCTACGAGCAGTACTTC
CDR3 protein: CASSLLAGRTYEQYF

J gene: TRBJ2-5
D gene: -
V gene: TRBV28
clone size: few
CDR3 DNA: TGTGCCAGCAGTACGAGAGCCGGAGAGACCCAGTACTTC
CDR3 protein: CASSTRAGETQYF

J gene: TRBJ1-1
D gene: -
V gene: TRBV29-1
clone size: few
CDR3 DNA: TGCAGCGTCCGGACGAACACTGAAGCTTTCTTT
CDR3 protein: CSVRTNTEAFF

J gene: TRBJ2-1
D gene: TRBD2
V gene: TRBV10-2
clone size: -
CDR3 DNA: TGCGCCAGCAGTGAGGGACTAGCGGGAGTTAAGCAGTTCTTC
CDR3 protein: CASSEGLAGVKQFF

J gene: TRBJ1-2
D gene: -
V gene: TRBV24-1
clone size: few
CDR3 DNA: TGTGCCACCAGTGAAGGAGGGAACGGCTACACCTTC
CDR3 protein: CATSEGGNGYTF

J gene: TRBJ2-3
D gene: -
V gene: TRBV12-3/TRBV12-4
clone size: -
CDR3 DNA: TGTGCCAGCAGTACGACAGGTCAGGGGTTCACAGATACGCAGTATTTT
CDR3 protein: CASSTTGQGFTDTQYF

J gene: TRBJ2-5
D gene: TRBD1
V gene: TRBV10-2
clone size: few
CDR3 DNA: TGCGCCAGCAGTGACCCATCCGGGACAGGGAAAGAGACCCAGTACTTC
CDR3 protein: CASSDPSGTGKETQYF

J gene: TRBJ2-1
D gene: TRBD2
V gene: TRBV20-1
clone size: few
CDR3 DNA: TGCAGTGCGAGGGCACTAGCGGTGACGAACTCCTACAATGAGCAGTTCTTC
CDR3 protein: CSARALAVTNSYNEQFF

J gene: TRBJ2-2
D gene: -
V gene: TRBV6-2/TRBV6-3
clone size: many
CDR3 DNA: TGTGCCAGCAGCCCCGGGAGCGAGCTGGCCGGGGAGCTGTTTTTT
CDR3 protein: CASSPGSELAGELFF

J gene: TRBJ1-1
D gene: -
V gene: TRBV29-1
clone size: -
CDR3 DNA: TGCAGCGTTGTTGCACCCATGAACACTGAAGCTTTCTTT
CDR3 protein: CSVVAPMNTEAFF

J gene: TRBJ2-3
D gene: -
V gene: TRBV13
clone size: -
CDR3 DNA: TGTGCCAGCAGCGTGAGGGACAGCACAGATACGCAGTATTTT
CDR3 protein: CASSVRDSTDTQYF

J gene: TRBJ2-5
D gene: -
V gene: TRBV7-2
clone size: few
CDR3 DNA: TGTGCCAGCAGCTTAGCTGGATCTGCCGGGGAGACCCAGTACTTC
CDR3 protein: CASSLAGSAGETQYF

J gene: TRBJ2-7
D gene: -
V gene: TRBV12-3/TRBV12-4
clone size: -
CDR3 DNA: TGTGCCAGCAGTTTGGGGACAACAGATGAGCAGTACTTC
CDR3 protein: CASSLGTTDEQYF

J gene: TRBJ1-2
D gene: -
V gene: TRBV12-3/TRBV12-4
clone size: -
CDR3 DNA: TGTGCCAGCAGTTTGTCGGTGCGGGGCTACACCTTC
CDR3 protein: CASSLSVRGYTF

J gene: TRBJ1-2
D gene: -
V gene: TRBV12-3/TRBV12-4
clone size: -
CDR3 DNA: TGTGCCAGCAGTTTAGTGGACAGCTATGGCTACACCTTC
CDR3 protein: CASSLVDSYGYTF

J gene: TRBJ2-7
D gene: TRBD2
V gene: TRBV3-1
clone size: -
CDR3 DNA: TGTGCCAGCAGCCGTTCACTAGCGGGGGCCTACGAGCAGTACTTC
CDR3 protein: CASSRSLAGAYEQYF

J gene: TRBJ2-6
D gene: -
V gene: TRBV10-3
clone size: -
CDR3 DNA: TGTGCCACCATCAGCGAGTCCAACGTCCTGACTTTC
CDR3 protein: CATISESNVLTF

J gene: TRBJ2-2
D gene: TRBD2
V gene: TRBV12-3/TRBV12-4
clone size: -
CDR3 DNA: TGTGCCAGCTGGGAGCGGGAGGGATTGACCGGGGAGCTGTTTTTT
CDR3 protein: CASWEREGLTGELFF

J gene: TRBJ1-2
D gene: -
V gene: TRBV11-2
clone size: few
CDR3 DNA: TGTGCCAGCAGCCCTAGCGGCCAGGTCGCTGGCTACACCTTC
CDR3 protein: CASSPSGQVAGYTF

J gene: TRBJ2-5
D gene: -
V gene: TRBV19
clone size: few
CDR3 DNA: TGTGCCAGTAGTATACCGGGACAAGAGACCCAGTACTTC
CDR3 protein: CASSIPGQETQYF

J gene: TRBJ1-1
D gene: -
V gene: TRBV27
clone size: -
CDR3 DNA: TGTGCCAGCAGTCCCGGGGGAAGTAAGACTGAAGCTTTCTTT
CDR3 protein: CASSPGGSKTEAFF

J gene: TRBJ2-1
D gene: -
V gene: TRBV7-8
clone size: -
CDR3 DNA: TGTGCCAGCCGCGTATCCGGGGAACTGTTGAGCTCCTACAATGAGCAGTTCTTC
CDR3 protein: CASRVSGELLSSYNEQFF

J gene: TRBJ2-7
D gene: TRBD2
V gene: TRBV14
clone size: -
CDR3 DNA: TGTGCCAGCAGCCACCCCGGACTAGCCGAGCAGTACTTC
CDR3 protein: CASSHPGLAEQYF

J gene: TRBJ2-5
D gene: -
V gene: TRBV6-1
clone size: -
CDR3 DNA: TGTGCCAGCAGTGAAACGTCGGAGACCCAGTACTTC
CDR3 protein: CASSETSETQYF

J gene: TRBJ2-3
D gene: -
V gene: TRBV7-3
clone size: -
CDR3 DNA: TGTGCCAGCAGCCCTTGGGCGGATAGCACAGATACGCAGTATTTT
CDR3 protein: CASSPWADSTDTQYF

J gene: TRBJ1-2
D gene: -
V gene: TRBV6-2/TRBV6-3
clone size: few
CDR3 DNA: TGTGCCAGCAGTTACTCGAGGGGGTTCTATGGCTACACCTTC
CDR3 protein: CASSYSRGFYGYTF

J gene: TRBJ2-1
D gene: TRBD2
V gene: TRBV7-3
clone size: few
CDR3 DNA: TGTGCCAGCAGCTTAGCGGGAGGGCCTGATAATGAGCAGTTCTTC
CDR3 protein: CASSLAGGPDNEQFF